Presented here are 3 T cell receptor beta chains from one specimen sequenced in a study of shared clonotypes between healthy human individuals. Using immunoSEQ multiplex PCR, the repertoire was profiled, and TCRdb retains in-frame clones only, with some absent. The table lists about 1.5 million clones, roughly 98% of them singletons, with roughly 0.45% in the top ten. The sequencing sample was made of naive CD4+ T cells sorted from blood. Noted subset: CD45RA+ positively selected. These receptors originate from a man aged 25-45 years in good health.

Here the CDR3 reads CASSFKGQRSFGYTF. In nucleotides, the CDR3 is TGTGCCAGCAGCTTCAAAGGGCAGAGGAGTTTTGGCTACACCTTC. The V gene is TRBV5-4, the J gene TRBJ1-2; D not certain. Between the trimmed V and J ends, which lost 2 bases and 7 bases, there was a span of 18 bases. CDR1 and CDR2 from the germline V gene are SGHNT and YYREEE (reference sequence). The CDR3 loop spans 15 amino acids.

The chain couples TRBV5-5 to TRBJ1-2; 10 bases map to TRBD1. The CDR3 consists of 15 residues. The trim removed 0 bases at V and 5 bases at J, leaving 4 bases unmatched. CDR1 is SGHKS, CDR2 YYEKEE, per germline (reference sequence). The CDR3 DNA reads as TGTGCCAGCAGCTTGGCCCGGACAGGGGGATATGGCTACACCTTC. Residues: CASSLARTGGYGYTF.

This chain uses TRBV6-1 with TRBJ2-7; D ambiguous. CDR1 and CDR2 (germline): MNHNS, SASEGT. There are 12 residues in the CDR3. The V end was cut by 8 bases, the J end by 0 bases, with 8 bases between. The CDR3 nucleotides read TGTGCCAGCCGGCCGGGCTCCTACGAGCAGTACTTC. Its protein product is CASRPGSYEQYF.